The subject of this entry is one T cell receptor beta chain. The sample originates from a study of blood T cell repertoires in COVID-19. Study overall: The study drew acute and convalescent COVID-19 samples from the United States, Italy and Spain. From T cells, B-cell-depleted T cells, or PBMCs came the material, which was cDNA or gDNA.

In the original workflow: Estimated nucleated cell counts came from reference gene primer amplification. TCRdb's table, derived via immunoSEQ multiplex PCR, lists solely in-frame clones and lacks some. V and J calls and clone size are given by that table; D and trimming were obtained from the DNA. The table lists more than 85,000 clones, nearly 90% of them singletons. This CDR3 region has 13 residues. CDR1 and CDR2 from the germline V gene are MNHEY and SVGAGI. The V and J genes are TRBV6-5 and TRBJ1-6; D not resolved. This clonotype originated in a man aged 50-59 years with active COVID-19. The specimen sequenced was peripheral blood. CDR3 nucleotides: TGTGCTCTTCGGCGGGAGCTAAATTCACCCCTCCACTTT. Translation gives CALRRELNSPLHF.